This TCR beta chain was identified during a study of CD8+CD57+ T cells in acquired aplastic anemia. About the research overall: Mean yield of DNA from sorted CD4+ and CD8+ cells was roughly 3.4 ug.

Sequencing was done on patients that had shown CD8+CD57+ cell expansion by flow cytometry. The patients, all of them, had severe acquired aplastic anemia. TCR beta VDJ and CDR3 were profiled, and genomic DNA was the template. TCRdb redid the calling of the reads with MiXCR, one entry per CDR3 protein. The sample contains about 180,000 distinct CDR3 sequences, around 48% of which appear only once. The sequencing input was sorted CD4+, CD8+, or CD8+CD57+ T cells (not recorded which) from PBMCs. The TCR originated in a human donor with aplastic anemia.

The CDR3 is CASASDQFHEQFF. In DNA form, the CDR3 reads TGTGCCAGTGCTAGCGACCAGTTCCATGAGCAGTTCTTC. V is TRBV10-3 and J is TRBJ2-1; tentatively, D is TRBD2 (6 bases). Germline values: CDR1 ENHRY, CDR2 SYGVKD. The CDR3 has 13 residues. Trimming pared 10 bases from V and 8 bases from J, leaving 18 bases between.